Sequencing of this T cell receptor (beta chain) was carried out in a study of Tregs in tolerant kidney transplant recipients (dated by TCRdb to between 2019 and 2020). Study-wide context: TCRbeta sequencing was used in the study to identify donor-specific regulatory T cells before combined kidney and bone marrow transplantation, and the identified cells were then tracked after transplant. In a few healthy controls, several methods of expanding Tregs specific for an allogeneic donor were compared by TCRbeta repertoire sequencing. Results and caveats for the whole study, not just this receptor: The study was constrained by small patient numbers, and validation of the findings is required in larger populations and under other immunosuppression protocols. Although technical replication error seemed to be minimal, the question of biological reproducibility was not addressed directly. Expanding Tregs with activated donor B cells appeared to identify the most biologically relevant and donor-specific TCRbeta repertoire.

For TCRbeta CDR3 sequencing, genomic DNA was extracted from sorted cells using the QIAGEN DNeasy Blood and Tissue Kit. High-throughput TCRbeta CDR3 sequencing was carried out commercially through immunoSEQ, with PCR amplification with bias correction and internal controls included. In the paper's pipeline: Unique productive TCRbeta sequences were defined by CDR3 nucleotide sequence when primers matched and otherwise by CDR3 amino acid sequence together with Vbeta and Jbeta genes. As a correction for sorting error, sequences shared between sorted populations at a frequency ratio of 2:1 or less were discarded, and the remaining shared sequences were assigned to the higher population. Donor-reactive sequences were defined as at least 5-fold expanded in CFSE-low cells versus unstimulated cells, with frequency of at least 0.01% in CFSE-low cells. Repertoire divergence was quantified by Jensen-Shannon divergence calculated from the top 100 TCRbeta sequences ranked by frequency. For samples with multiple sequencing runs, sorting error was corrected in each run separately before the runs were combined. TCRdb mirrors the immuneACCESS table, restricted to in-frame sequences. Some clones are absent from its copies; in checked studies, under half trace to an unresolved V gene, and the reason for the others is unknown. The V and J calls and clone size were taken over from that table, and D and trimming were inferred from the DNA. Recorded for this sample are 200,000 to 300,000 clones; about four fifths of them occurred a single time. Around 0.6% of the sample is in the top ten clones.

Remarks on this clone: The specificity of this receptor is unknown. No much larger clone exists at a distance of one base, and base qualities are not known.

CDR1 and CDR2 were assigned from the germline V gene as KGHSH and LQKENI. V is shortened by 4 bases, J by 3 bases, and the region joining them spans 13 bases. The CDR3 runs 14 amino acids, cysteine and phenylalanine included. Solely the CDR3 DNA is kept, with 42 bases framed from the first base. Thawed PBMCs were FACS-sorted into unstimulated Tregs (CD4+CD25+CD127-), CD4+ non-Tregs (CD4+CD25-), CD4 cells and CD8 cells. Healthy control blood was obtained either as purchased buffy coats or from healthy volunteers. Healthy control blood was separated into PBMCs by Ficoll density gradient and cryopreserved, and patient PBMCs were collected both before and after transplant.

The rearranged chain carries TRBV18 and TRBJ2-7; the D gene is perhaps TRBD1, from 5 matching bases. The source of this sequence is a human donor in good health. The specimen sequenced was CD4+ T cells from blood. The DNA sequence is given as TGTGCCAGCTCACGGGGCGTAGATCGCTACGAGCAGTACTTC. The resulting protein is CASSRGVDRYEQYF. The CDR3, completed at both ends by the reference TRBV18 and TRBJ2-7 genes, gives the full variable domain NAGVMQNPRHLVRRRGQEARLRCSPMKGHSHVYWYRQLPEEGLKFMVYLQKENIIDESGMPKERFSAEFPKEGPSILRIQQVVRGDSAAYFCASSRGVDRYEQYFGPGTRLTVT.